This T cell receptor (beta chain) was obtained from a study of OX40 agonist ivuxolimab in advanced cancers. Study-wide background: Intravenous ivuxolimab was administered to patients every 2 weeks at 0.01 to 10 mg/kg.

Libraries were prepared by immunoSEQ multiplex PCR; TCRdb keeps only in-frame clonotypes and omits some of them. The top ten clones hold roughly 0.99% of a sample with about 71,000 clones, around 83% of them seen once. The sequenced sample was CD4+ or CD8+ T cells sorted from blood, obtained in a trial of the OX40 agonist ivuxolimab. The TCR originated in an adult with an advanced solid tumor such as melanoma, head and neck, liver or kidney cancer.

The CDR3 bases are TGTGCCAGCAGCCCCAGAAAAGGGCAGCCCCAGCATTTT. Protein: CASSPRKGQPQHF. The genes are TRBV6-5 and TRBJ1-5; no definite D call. This CDR3 is built from 13 residues. Germline assignment: CDR1 MNHEY and CDR2 SVGAGI. V lost 6 bases, J lost 7 bases, and 13 bases lay in between.